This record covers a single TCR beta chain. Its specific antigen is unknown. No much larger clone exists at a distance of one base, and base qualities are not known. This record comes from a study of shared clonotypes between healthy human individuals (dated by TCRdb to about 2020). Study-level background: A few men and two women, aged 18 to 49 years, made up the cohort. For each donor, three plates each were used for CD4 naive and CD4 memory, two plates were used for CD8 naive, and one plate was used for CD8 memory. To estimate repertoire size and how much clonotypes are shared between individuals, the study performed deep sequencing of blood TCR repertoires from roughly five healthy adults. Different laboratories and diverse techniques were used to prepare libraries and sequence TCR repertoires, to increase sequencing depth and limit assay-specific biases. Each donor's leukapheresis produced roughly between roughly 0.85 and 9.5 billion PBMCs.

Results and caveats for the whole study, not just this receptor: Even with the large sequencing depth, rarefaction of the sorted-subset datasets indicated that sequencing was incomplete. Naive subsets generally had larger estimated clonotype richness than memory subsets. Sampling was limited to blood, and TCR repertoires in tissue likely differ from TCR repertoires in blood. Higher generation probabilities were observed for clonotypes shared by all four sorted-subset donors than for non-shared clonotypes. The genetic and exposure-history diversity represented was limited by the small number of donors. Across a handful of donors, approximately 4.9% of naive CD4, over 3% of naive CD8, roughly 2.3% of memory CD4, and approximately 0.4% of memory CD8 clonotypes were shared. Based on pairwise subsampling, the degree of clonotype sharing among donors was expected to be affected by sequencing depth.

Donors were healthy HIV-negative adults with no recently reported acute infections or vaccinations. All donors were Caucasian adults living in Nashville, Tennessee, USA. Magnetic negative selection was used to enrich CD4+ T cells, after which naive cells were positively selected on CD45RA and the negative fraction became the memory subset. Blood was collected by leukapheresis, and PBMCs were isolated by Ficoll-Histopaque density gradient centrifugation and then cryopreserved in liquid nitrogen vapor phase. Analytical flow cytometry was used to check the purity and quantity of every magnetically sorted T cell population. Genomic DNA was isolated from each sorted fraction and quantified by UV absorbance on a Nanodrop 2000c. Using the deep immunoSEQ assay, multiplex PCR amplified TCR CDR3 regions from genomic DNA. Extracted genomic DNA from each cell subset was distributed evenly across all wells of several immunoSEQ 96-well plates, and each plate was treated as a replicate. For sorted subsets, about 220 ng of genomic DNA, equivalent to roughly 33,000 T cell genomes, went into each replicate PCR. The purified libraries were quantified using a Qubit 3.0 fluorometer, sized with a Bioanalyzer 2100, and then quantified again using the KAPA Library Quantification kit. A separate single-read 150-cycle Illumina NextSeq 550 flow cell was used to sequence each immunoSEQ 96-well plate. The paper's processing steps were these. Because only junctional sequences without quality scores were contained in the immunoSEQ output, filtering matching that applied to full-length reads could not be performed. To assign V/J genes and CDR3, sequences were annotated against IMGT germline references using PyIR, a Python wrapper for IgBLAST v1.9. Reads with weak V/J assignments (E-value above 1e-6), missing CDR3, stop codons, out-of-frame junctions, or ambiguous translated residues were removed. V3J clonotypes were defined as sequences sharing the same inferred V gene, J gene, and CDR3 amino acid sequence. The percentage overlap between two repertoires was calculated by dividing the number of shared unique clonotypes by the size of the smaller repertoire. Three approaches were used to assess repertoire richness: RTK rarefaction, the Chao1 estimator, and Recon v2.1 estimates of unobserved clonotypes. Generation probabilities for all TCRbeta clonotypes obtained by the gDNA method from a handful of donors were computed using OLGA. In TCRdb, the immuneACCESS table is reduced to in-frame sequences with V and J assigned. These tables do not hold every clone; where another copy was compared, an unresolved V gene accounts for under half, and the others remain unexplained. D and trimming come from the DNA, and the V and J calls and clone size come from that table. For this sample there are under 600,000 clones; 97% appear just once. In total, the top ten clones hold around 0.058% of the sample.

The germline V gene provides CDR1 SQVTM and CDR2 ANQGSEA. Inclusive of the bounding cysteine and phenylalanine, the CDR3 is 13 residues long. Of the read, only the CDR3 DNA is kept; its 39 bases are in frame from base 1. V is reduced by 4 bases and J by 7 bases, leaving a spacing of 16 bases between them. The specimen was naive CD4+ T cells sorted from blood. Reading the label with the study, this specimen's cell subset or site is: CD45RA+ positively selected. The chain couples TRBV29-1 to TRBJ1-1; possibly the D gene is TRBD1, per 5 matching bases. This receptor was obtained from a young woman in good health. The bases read TGCAGCGTTGTGGGGAGAGGAGGGGATGAAGCTTTCTTT. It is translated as CSVVGRGGDEAFF.